Listed here is a single TCR beta chain. Its cognate antigen is unknown. This sample was taken from a study of identical twins. The study, taken as a whole, reports: Without tracking the same donors, conclusions rested on cross-sectional statistical analysis.

A template switching step contributed a universal primer site, while unique molecular identifiers were present in the cDNA. TCRdb reanalysed the 5' RACE reads using MiXCR and keeps one entry per CDR3 protein. The data hold fewer than 900,000 distinct CDR3 sequences, with around 21% observed a single time. Germline CDR1 reads SGDLS; CDR2 reads YYNGEE. Deletions cut 0 bases from V and 6 bases from J, with 10 bases between. CDR3 length equals 14 residues. The same specimen was also included in a second study, on T cells expressing NK-cell markers. That study adds: Investigators obtained TCR beta repertoires from sorted CD3+CD56+NKG2C+, CD3+CD56+NKG2C- and CD3+CD56-NKG2C+ T cells. These clonotypes, the leaders elsewhere, also led the CD3+CD56-NKG2C+ fraction in several donors.

The source is a woman between 18 and 30 years old in good health. Sequencing was carried out using PBMCs. The genes are TRBV9 and TRBJ1-5, with D maybe TRBD1 (5 bases). The CDR3 region is CASSVGGFGQPQHF. CDR3 in DNA: TGTGCCAGCAGCGTAGGGGGCTTCGGTCAGCCCCAGCATTTT.